The 21 T cell receptor beta chains given below trace back to one sample, sequenced in a study of graft-versus-host responses after intestinal transplantation (dated by TCRdb to about 2021). This specimen's time point label, per the study, means: cells obtained before transplantation from donor or recipient. In the mixed lymphocyte reactions, roughly 200,000 CFSE-labeled pre-transplant responders were plated with roughly 200,000 irradiated violet-dye-labeled stimulators and cultured for 5 to 6 days. Receptor amplification or capture employed the immunoSEQ multiplex PCR assay. Drawn from immuneACCESS, this table holds only the in-frame rearrangements with V and J called that TCRdb kept. Clones are partly lost; checked studies trace under half to an unresolved V gene and leave the rest unexplained. Recorded for this sample are about 3,900 clones; 40% to 50% of them occurred a single time. The ten largest clones add up to roughly 6.7% of the sample.

The source material was alloreactive CD8+ T cells from a mixed lymphocyte reaction culture, sampled before transplantation. What this sample's cell subset or site label stands for: CFSE-low proliferating T cells sorted from roughly six-day pre-transplant mixed lymphocyte reaction (GvH or HvG direction). These receptors originate from a human patient who was an organ donor for intestinal transplantation.

The V call is TRBV21-1, the J call TRBJ1-5; the DNA was not used to check the table's D call, TRBD1. TRBV21-1 is given as a pseudogene. This CDR3 is built from 18 residues. The CDR3 loop reads CASSKGGGQGRPGGPQHF. CDR3 nucleotides: TGTGCCAGCAGCAAAGGAGGGGGACAGGGCCGCCCGGGGGGACCCCAGCATTTT.

This clone qualifies as medium-sized (0.01 to 0.1%). The chain uses TRBV19 and TRBJ2-1; 7 bases agree with TRBD1. The CDR3 extends over 14 amino acids. Germline values: CDR1 LNHDA, CDR2 SQIVND (reference sequence). V gave up 6 bases and J gave up 7 bases; unmatched junction bases: 9. CDR3 loop: CASRKSGGENEQFF. CDR3 bases: TGTGCCAGTAGAAAGTCAGGGGGTGAAAATGAGCAGTTCTTC.

This clone has only a few counts. The rearrangement links TRBV9 to TRBJ2-5; D is perhaps TRBD1 (5 bases). Trimming took 2 bases from V and 3 from J, leaving 17 bases between them. This CDR3 contains 16 residues. Germline-derived CDR1 and CDR2 are SGDLS and YYNGEE. The CDR3 DNA is TGTGCCAGCAGCGTGGGGCCGCAGGTTCTAAAAGAGACCCAGTACTTC. Translating gives CASSVGPQVLKETQYF. The complete variable domain, with remaining parts taken from reference TRBV9 and TRBJ2-5, reads DSGVTQTPKHLITATGQRVTLRCSPRSGDLSVYWYQQSLDQGLQFLIQYYNGEERAKGNILERFSAQQFPDLHSELNLSSLELGDSALYFCASSVGPQVLKETQYFGPGTRLLVL.

The chain couples TRBV9 to TRBJ2-7; D gene uncertain. The CDR3 extends over 15 amino acids. V was clipped by 3 bases and J by 4 bases, with 17 bases between them. Germline CDR1 SGDLS, CDR2 YYNGEE. CDR3 protein: CASSAPQRSEYEQYF. DNA for the CDR3: TGTGCCAGCAGCGCCCCCCAACGGAGCGAATACGAGCAGTACTTC.

This clone was found a few times. V is TRBV19 and J is TRBJ1-1; no clear D. Trimming took off 3 bases at V and 0 bases at J, with 5 bases between the two ends. There are 13 residues in the CDR3. Per germline, CDR1 LNHDA and CDR2 SQIVND (reference sequence). The CDR3 here is CASSIAMNTEAFF. For the CDR3, the DNA is TGTGCCAGTAGTATCGCTATGAACACTGAAGCTTTCTTT.

J is TRBJ2-3 and V is TRBV6-6, with 11 bases fitting TRBD2. The CDR3 consists of 16 residues. Germline V CDR1 and CDR2: MNHNY, SVGAGI (reference sequence). The V and J ends lost 8 bases and 3 bases, in that order; junction bases with no gene match: 10. In nucleotides, the CDR3 is TGTGCCAGCTCGCCTCTAGCGGGAGGTGGTACAGATACGCAGTATTTT. It encodes CASSPLAGGGTDTQYF.

Details on this clone: Additional DNA sequences in this sample encode the identical CDR3. The chain combines TRBV4-3 with TRBJ1-1, with unresolved D. V lost 3 bases and J 1 base, leaving 9 bases between the germline ends. The CDR3 spans 14 residues. Germline-derived CDR1 and CDR2 are LGHNA and YSLEER. The CDR3 is CASSQDRGNTEAFF. DNA of the CDR3: TGCGCCAGCAGCCAGGATCGGGGGAACACTGAAGCTTTCTTT.

The chain joins TRBV7-8 to TRBJ1-6, with a weak D call TRBD1 (5 bases). Germline-derived CDR1 and CDR2 are SGHVS and FQNEAQ. Trimming removed 1 base from V and 10 bases from J, with 17 bases in between. The CDR3 totals 16 residues. CDR3 nucleotides: TGTGCCAGCAGCTTAGTCGGTGGCAGGGAATGGTCACCCCTCCACTTT. Translation: CASSLVGGREWSPLHF.

The chain combines TRBV7-3 with TRBJ2-3, with TRBD1 as a possible D gene (7 bases). Germline values: CDR1 SGHTA, CDR2 FQGTGA. The CDR3 runs 19 residues. Between the trimmed V and J ends, which lost 2 bases and 0 bases, there was a span of 21 bases. Written as DNA, the CDR3 is TGTGCCAGCAGCTTAGTCCGACAGGGCGGGAAACTTAGCACAGATACGCAGTATTTT. Encoded protein: CASSLVRQGGKLSTDTQYF.

This clone was counted only a few times. The rearrangement links TRBV6-4 to TRBJ2-5, with D possibly being TRBD2 (6 bases). CDR3 length: 14 amino acids. CDR1 is MRHNA and CDR2 is SNTAGT in the germline V gene. Trimming took 3 bases from V and 2 from J, leaving 10 bases between them. CDR3: CASSENREQETQYF. As DNA, the CDR3 is TGTGCCAGCAGTGAAAACCGGGAGCAAGAGACCCAGTACTTC.

This clone is classed as medium-sized (0.01 to 0.1%). J is TRBJ1-5 and V is TRBV5-3, with TRBD1 matching over 8 bases. TRBV5-3 is filed as an ORF, its function uncertain. This CDR3 contains 14 residues. The V gene end was trimmed by 1 base and the J gene end by 7 bases; junction bases not matched to a gene: 4. CDR3 sequence reads: CARSLTDRAQPQHF. The CDR3 nucleotides are TGTGCCAGAAGCTTGACGGACAGGGCGCAGCCCCAGCATTTT.

The gene calls are TRBV6-6 and TRBJ2-7, with 7 bases identical to TRBD1. The junction had 8 bases not matched to a gene; V was cut back by 7 bases and J by 5 bases. CDR1 MNHNY and CDR2 SVGAGI come from the germline V gene (reference sequence). This CDR3 has 13 amino acids. The CDR3, as DNA: TGTGCCAGCACCGAAACAGGGGCCCACGAGCAGTACTTC. Translated: CASTETGAHEQYF.

This clone was seen a few times. In nucleotides, the CDR3 is TGTGCCAGCAGCCAGCTCCTATTACGCGGTGAGCAGTTCTTC. It is translated as CASSQLLLRGEQFF. The V call is TRBV7-9, the J call TRBJ2-1; D unresolved. The CDR3 length is 14 residues. The V end was cut by 5 bases, the J end by 9 bases, with 17 bases between. Germline V gene data show CDR1 as SEHNR and CDR2 as FQNEAQ (reference sequence).

The chain is built from TRBV28 and TRBJ2-7; tentatively, D is TRBD2 (6 bases). There are 13 residues in the CDR3. V was pared by 8 bases and J by 3 bases, with 14 bases between. The V gene's germline CDR1 is MDHEN and CDR2 SYDVKM. The CDR3 nucleotides are TGTGCCAGCCGCCGGCGGGACGACTACGAGCAGTACTTC. Amino acids: CASRRRDDYEQYF.

The rearrangement joins TRBV19 to TRBJ2-5; 10 positions match TRBD2. V was pared by 10 bases and J by 1 base, with 6 bases of the junction left unmatched. The CDR3 length is 14 residues. The germline V gene has CDR1 LNHDA and CDR2 SQIVND (reference sequence). The CDR3 region is CAILTSGFQETQYF. CDR3 in DNA: TGTGCCATACTGACTAGCGGGTTCCAAGAGACCCAGTACTTC.

The chain employs TRBV28 and TRBJ2-1, with a weak D call TRBD2 (6 bases). The germline V gene has CDR1 MDHEN and CDR2 SYDVKM. V was pared by 6 bases and J by 2 bases, with 23 bases between. This CDR3 region has 18 residues. CDR3 region: CASSDPVLGGGAYNEQFF. The DNA for the CDR3 is TGTGCCAGCAGCGACCCGGTACTGGGTGGAGGGGCCTACAATGAGCAGTTCTTC.

V usage is TRBV18 and J usage is TRBJ1-5; 7 bases are a match to TRBD1. V shed 2 bases, J shed 2 bases, and the junction held 3 bases outside the gene matches. This CDR3 has 15 residues. Germline values: CDR1 KGHSH, CDR2 LQKENI. DNA of the CDR3: TGTGCCAGCTCACCATACAGGGGTGGCAATCAGCCCCAGCATTTT. As protein: CASSPYRGGNQPQHF.

The chain carries TRBV27 and TRBJ2-7; 7 bases line up with TRBD1. This CDR3 contains 15 residues. V trimming: 4 bases; J trimming: 0 bases; junction bases outside the gene matches: 6. The germline gives CDR1 MNHEY, CDR2 SMNVEV (reference sequence). The CDR3 sequence is CASSSLQGDSYEQYF. In DNA form, the CDR3 reads TGTGCCAGCAGTTCCCTCCAGGGGGACTCCTACGAGCAGTACTTC.

This clone was detected a few times. The chain employs TRBV2 and TRBJ2-1; D is perhaps TRBD1 (6 bases). The germline CDR1 and CDR2 sequences are SNHLY and FYNNEI. Trimming cost V 5 bases and J 7 bases, with 9 bases left between them. This CDR3 has 12 amino acids. The DNA of the CDR3 is TGTGCCAGCAGTCGGACAGAGAATGAGCAGTTCTTC. Translation: CASSRTENEQFF.

V usage is TRBV6-1 and J usage is TRBJ2-2; the D is unclear. Germline lookup yields CDR1 MNHNS and CDR2 SASEGT. CDR3 length: 15 residues. V shed 4 bases and J shed 1 base, with 10 bases lying between them. The CDR3 reads CASSGRRMNTGELFF. The CDR3 DNA is TGTGCCAGCAGTGGGAGACGGATGAACACCGGGGAGCTGTTTTTT.

The chain couples TRBV28 to TRBJ2-7; D possibly corresponds to TRBD2 (6 bases). Germline V gene lookup returns CDR1 MDHEN and CDR2 SYDVKM. V was clipped by 3 bases and J by 0 bases, with 15 bases between them. The length of the CDR3 is 16 residues. In DNA form, the CDR3 reads TGTGCCAGCAGTTTGAGAGCGGGCAGGAGCTCCTACGAGCAGTACTTC. Translation: CASSLRAGRSSYEQYF.